This T cell receptor beta chain was profiled in a study of beta chain features in type 1 diabetes. TCRB transcripts that were expressed got sequenced, as all of the isolated RNA had been reverse transcribed. Method: immunoSEQ multiplex PCR; TCRdb's copy keeps in-frame clones and lacks some. Of under 450,000 clones listed, 14% are singletons. In the case of this clone: This same CDR3 is encoded by further DNA sequences in the sample.

V was clipped by 4 bases and J by 4 bases, with 8 bases between them. From germline, CDR1 is MGHDK and CDR2 SYGVNS. The CDR3 is made up of 13 amino acids. The sequence came from a man aged 30-40 years in good health. Sequencing used naive CD4+ T cells from blood. The chain has TRBV25-1 and TRBJ2-1; a weak D match, TRBD1 (6 bases). The CDR3 nucleotides read TGTGCCAGCAGTGGGGGGCAGTACAATGAGCAGTTCTTC. Translating gives CASSGGQYNEQFF.